The next 5 T cell receptor beta chains were all read from a single sample in a study of blood T cells in healthy people across ages. Using a J-beta primer mix together with a sample-barcoded 5' primer, a second PCR was run for about 6 to 11 cycles. TCRdb re-called the 5' RACE reads through MiXCR, storing one row per CDR3 protein. Here the sample spans around 620,000 distinct CDR3 sequences, roughly 28% being singletons. The sample consisted of blood. These receptors came from a woman aged 65 to 85 in good health.

The rearrangement links TRBV19 to TRBJ1-2; D is possibly TRBD1 (6 bases). The V end was cut by 3 bases, the J end by 4 bases, with 12 bases between. Germline CDR1 LNHDA, CDR2 SQIVND (reference sequence). The CDR3 sequence is 14 residues long. CDR3 sequence: CASSMARDTYGYTF. The CDR3 coding sequence is TGTGCCAGTAGTATGGCCCGGGACACCTATGGCTACACCTTC.

The chain combines TRBV7-8 with TRBJ1-5, with D possibly matching TRBD1 (5 bases). The length of the CDR3 is 17 residues. Germline CDR1 is SGHVS and CDR2 is FQNEAQ. Trimming took off 1 base at V and 4 bases at J, with 17 bases between the two ends. DNA of the CDR3: TGTGCCAGCAGCTTAGTTTCCGGGGGAACGTTGAATCAGCCCCAGCATTTT. Protein: CASSLVSGGTLNQPQHF.

The chain is built from TRBV27 and TRBJ1-4; no reliable D call. The V and J ends lost 3 bases and 0 bases respectively, with 5 bases between them. CDR1 is MNHEY, CDR2 SMNVEV, per germline (reference sequence). This CDR3 spans 14 amino acids. The CDR3 reads CASSFDSTNEKLFF. CDR3 bases: TGTGCCAGCAGTTTCGACTCAACTAATGAAAAACTGTTTTTT.

This chain links TRBV7-2 with TRBJ2-5; the match to TRBD2 covers 11 bases. CDR1 and CDR2 from the germline V gene are SGHTA and FQGNSA. The CDR3 runs to 16 residues. With 1 base clipped from V and 3 bases from J, the junction kept 4 bases outside the gene matches. The CDR3 here is CASSLVAGGTKETQYF. DNA for the CDR3: TGTGCCAGCAGCTTAGTAGCGGGGGGGACCAAAGAGACCCAGTACTTC.

This clonotype was seen a single time. This chain joins TRBV19 and TRBJ2-2; D is perhaps TRBD1 or TRBD2 (6 bases each). Trimming took off 3 bases at V and 16 bases at J, with 15 bases between the two ends. The germline gives CDR1 LNHDA, CDR2 SQIVND (reference sequence). This CDR3 region has 12 residues. The CDR3 loop reads CASSMGRDTKFF. As DNA, the CDR3 is TGTGCCAGTAGTATGGGGCGGGACACGAAGTTTTTT.